The present entry profiles one TCR beta chain with its context. This specimen comes from a study of CD8 T cells in Susac syndrome. Treatment-naive patients with stable or active relapsing-remitting disease were the multiple sclerosis controls. Random hexamers primed reverse transcription of roughly 0.45 to 1 ug RNA. Amplification of TCR beta CDR3 spanned 54 Vbeta and 13 Jbeta via immunoSEQ multiplex PCR. TCRdb called the immunoSEQ multiplex PCR reads again in MiXCR, with one record for every CDR3 protein. The sample includes 300,000 to 350,000 distinct CDR3 sequences, about 90% of them seen just once. Germline V gene data show CDR1 as KGHDR and CDR2 as SFDVKD. The V and J ends lost 9 bases and 2 bases respectively, with 15 bases between them. CDR3 length: 14 amino acids.

The TCR was taken from a human donor with multiple sclerosis. Sequenced material: CD4+ T cells from PBMCs. This chain connects TRBV24-1 to TRBJ1-2, with D tentatively TRBD1 (5 bases). DNA of the CDR3: TGTGCCACCTCCGAGGCGGGGGGAAACTATGGCTACACCTTC. Encoded protein: CATSEAGGNYGYTF.